Included here is one T cell receptor beta chain sequence, with context. In the source study's methods: Reference gene primer amplification gave estimated nucleated cell counts. Only in-frame clones appear in the TCRdb table, and some are missing; sequencing was by immunoSEQ multiplex PCR. Clone size and the V and J calls come from that table; the DNA yielded D and trimming. The profile shows 70,000 to 90,000 clones, 82% of them singletons. This specimen belongs to a study of blood T cell repertoires in COVID-19. Across the study: Collection of acute and convalescent COVID-19 samples took place in the United States, Italy and Spain. In each case, the material was cDNA or gDNA derived from T cells, B-cell-depleted T cells, or PBMCs.

This CDR3 contains 14 residues. V gave up 10 bases and J gave up 6 bases; unmatched junction bases: 7. Germline V lookup: CDR1 LNHDA, CDR2 SQIVND (reference sequence). This receptor was identified in a woman aged 80 or over with acute or convalescent COVID-19. The gene calls are TRBV19 and TRBJ1-6, with 9 positions matching TRBD1. Sequenced input: peripheral blood. Here the CDR3 reads CAISRDRANSPLHF. The CDR3, as DNA: TGTGCCATTTCCCGGGACAGGGCTAATTCACCCCTCCACTTT.